One and the same sample provided the 7 T cell receptor beta chains below, sequenced in a study of pediatric ulcerative colitis. Sequencing was performed with immunoSEQ multiplex PCR; in TCRdb, only in-frame clones are kept and a portion is missing. The data contain around 12,000 clones, roughly four fifths of them singletons. Rectal tissue came from one to two pinch biopsies taken at colonoscopy. The sequenced sample was gut tissue. The receptors derive from a boy between 10 and 17 years old who was a control in a study of pediatric ulcerative colitis.

V is TRBV7-2 and J is TRBJ1-4; D is possibly TRBD1 (5 bases). CDR1 SGHTA and CDR2 FQGNSA come from the germline V gene. CDR3 length: 16 amino acids. Trimming left V 5 bases short and J 4 bases short, with 17 bases between. This CDR3 is CASSPLGGLGNEKLFF. CDR3 bases: TGTGCCAGCAGCCCCCTTGGGGGTTTGGGTAATGAAAAACTGTTTTTT.

V is TRBV7-2 and J is TRBJ2-7; D perhaps matches TRBD2 (6 bases). Trimming removed 4 bases from V and 2 bases from J, with 12 bases in between. CDR1 and CDR2 from the germline V gene are SGHTA and FQGNSA. The CDR3 covers 14 residues. CDR3 loop: CASSSFSGPYEQYV. The CDR3 DNA follows: TGTGCCAGCAGCTCGTTTAGCGGCCCCTACGAGCAGTACGTC.

The sample holds a few counts of this clone. The chain has TRBV10-3 and TRBJ2-2; D may be TRBD1 (6 bases). Germline CDR1 ENHRY, CDR2 SYGVKD. V lost 3 bases and J lost 1, with 18 bases in between. This CDR3 region has 18 residues. Written as DNA, the CDR3 is TGTGCCATCAGTGACGGGCAGGGGCGGGCCAGGAACACCGGGGAGCTGTTTTTT. It translates to CAISDGQGRARNTGELFF.

V and J are TRBV4-2 and TRBJ1-4; a possible D gene is TRBD1 (6 bases). The CDR3 has 15 residues. Germline CDR1 LGHNA, CDR2 YNFKEQ. V lost 1 base and J 10 bases, leaving 16 bases between the germline ends. CDR3 bases: TGTGCCAGCAGCCAAGCGACAGGCGGACTTGGAAAACTGTTTTTT. It is translated as CASSQATGGLGKLFF.

The chain couples TRBV6-6 to TRBJ1-2; 7 bases agree with TRBD1. Per the germline V gene, CDR1 is MNHNY and CDR2 is SVGAGI (reference sequence). This CDR3 is 13 amino acids long. Trimming at V came to 2 bases and at J to 9 bases, leaving 6 bases not matched to a gene. CDR3 coding DNA: TGTGCCAGCAGTTACGCGATACAGGGGAGCTACACCTTC. As protein: CASSYAIQGSYTF.

This clone showed up just a few times. J is TRBJ2-2 and V is TRBV11-2, with no clear D. This CDR3 contains 13 residues. Germline lookup yields CDR1 SGHAT and CDR2 FQNNGV. The V end lost 1 base, the J end lost 4 bases, and 4 bases lay between the germline ends. CDR3 sequence reads: CASSLGGTGELFF. Here the CDR3 DNA reads TGTGCCAGCAGCTTAGGAGGCACCGGGGAGCTGTTTTTT.

V gene TRBV10-3 combines with J gene TRBJ1-1; 7 bases map to TRBD1. The trim removed 11 bases at V and 1 base at J, leaving 13 bases unmatched. CDR1 is ENHRY, CDR2 SYGVKD, per germline. The CDR3 runs 15 residues. The CDR3 sequence: CASRPLGQSNTEAFF. The DNA of the CDR3 is TGTGCCTCAAGACCCTTGGGACAGTCGAACACTGAAGCTTTCTTT.